This T cell receptor beta chain stems from a study of blood T cell repertoires in COVID-19 (TCRdb year 2020). Regarding the complete study: The collaborator samples originated in the United States, Italy and Spain and spanned the acute and convalescent phases of COVID-19. The prospective study material was composed of cDNA or gDNA derived from T cells, B-cell-depleted T cells, or PBMCs. The dataset comprised deeply sampled blood TCRbeta repertoires from subjects exposed to, actively infected with, or recovered from COVID-19. The repertoires were released in a freely available public database intended as a resource for research on the immune response to SARS-CoV-2. The samples were drawn from two sources: the first 160 participants of the ongoing ImmuneRACE study, and approximately 1,300 subjects contributed by 6 global collaborators. Nearly every sample came with metadata listing a de-identified subject ID, COVID-19 status, age in years and sex. HLA class I and class II types, where available, came from metadata supplied by the sample provider rather than from assay-based typing.

Each collaborating institution followed its own protocols to collect whole blood in K2EDTA tubes. For TCRbeta analysis, collaborator samples were shipped as frozen whole blood, as isolated PBMCs, or as DNA extracted from either sample type. TCRbeta CDR3 regions were amplified from genomic DNA using the immunoSEQ Assay, a bias-controlled multiplex PCR. As for how the authors treated the data: The number of nucleated cells in each sample was estimated by amplification of reference gene primers within the assay. To quantify the absolute abundance of each unique TCRbeta CDR3 rearrangement, sequence reads were collapsed and filtered. For each sample, productive Simpson clonality was calculated as the square root of Simpson's diversity index across productive rearrangements. TCRdb re-hosts the immuneACCESS table, in-frame sequences only. Its copies lack some clones; in the studies checked, an unresolved V gene accounts for under half of them, and the cause for the rest is not known. That table is the source of V, J and clone size, and D and trimming were worked out from the DNA. The sample records roughly 100,000 clones, roughly 80% of which are singletons. In total, the top ten clones hold roughly 19% of the sample.

Turning to this clone: What antigen it recognizes has not been identified. No per-base quality is available; no much larger clone lies one base away.

CDR3 length: 14 amino acids, cysteine to phenylalanine. The entry retains the CDR3 DNA only, 42 bases that are in frame from base 1. V lost 6 bases and J lost 3 bases, and the count of bases not matched to a germline gene is 5. Reading the germline V gene gives CDR1 SGDLS and CDR2 YYNGEE. Paper-wide results and their limitations: How much clinical and demographic metadata was included differed by source and by participant, and the metadata was provided uncurated.

The TCR originated in a woman in her 70s with acute or convalescent COVID-19. Sequencing input: peripheral blood. Here the chain combines TRBV9 and TRBJ2-5; 10 bases in between match TRBD1. In nucleotide form, the sequence is TGTGCCAGCAACCGACAGGGGGCAAAAGAGACCCAGTACTTC. It translates to CASNRQGAKETQYF.